This T cell receptor beta chain was sequenced for a study of blood T cell repertoires in COVID-19. For the study at large: Both acute and convalescent COVID-19 samples were obtained from the United States, Italy and Spain.

In the original workflow: Amplified reference gene primers provided the basis for estimating nucleated cell counts. Sequencing used immunoSEQ multiplex PCR; TCRdb keeps in-frame clones, though not all of them. The D gene and trimming were derived from the DNA, and the V and J assignments and clone size from that table. The sample has hundreds of thousands of clones, roughly 83% seen once. V lost 4 bases and J lost 6; bases outside the gene matches: 12. The CDR3 consists of 16 residues. CDR1 and CDR2 from the germline V gene are SGHDN and FVKESK. Source material: peripheral blood. The TCR originated in a woman in her fifties or sixties with acute or convalescent COVID-19. The V gene is TRBV14, the J gene TRBJ2-7; 10 nucleotides line up with TRBD2. The CDR3 region is CASSPAGLAGAFEQYF. In DNA form, the CDR3 reads TGTGCCAGCAGCCCGGCCGGGCTAGCGGGGGCCTTCGAGCAGTACTTC.